The next 7 T cell receptor beta chains were all read from a single sample in a study of T cell responses to AZD1222 COVID-19 vaccine. TCRdb keeps only in-frame clones here, not all; method: immunoSEQ multiplex PCR. Of some 130,000 clones in the sample, around 90% were seen once. Sequenced here: peripheral blood, sampled 28 days after the second AZD1222 dose. The origin of the receptors is an adult who received the AZD1222 COVID-19 vaccine.

The rearrangement joins TRBV5-1 to TRBJ1-2, with 9 bases that match TRBD1. The CDR3 loop spans 14 amino acids. After removal of 1 base from V and 6 bases from J, the junction contained 4 bases not matched to a gene. The germline gives CDR1 SGHRS, CDR2 YFSETQ. CDR3 loop: CASSLTGGADGYTF. The CDR3 nucleotides read TGCGCCAGCAGCTTGACAGGGGGCGCAGATGGCTACACCTTC.

The rearrangement joins TRBV18 to TRBJ1-6, with 9 nucleotides matching TRBD1. This CDR3 region has 16 residues. With 3 bases clipped from V and 6 bases from J, the junction kept 6 bases outside the gene matches. Germline lookup yields CDR1 KGHSH and CDR2 LQKENI. Here the CDR3 reads CASSPMTGGPNSPLHF. For the CDR3, the DNA is TGTGCCAGCTCACCTATGACAGGGGGTCCTAATTCACCCCTCCACTTT.

The table lists this clone with a few counts. This chain links TRBV19 with TRBJ1-4; tentative D call: TRBD1 (5 bases). Trimming removed 10 bases at V and 4 bases at J, with 13 bases between. Germline values: CDR1 LNHDA, CDR2 SQIVND (reference sequence). This CDR3 is 13 amino acids long. CDR3 DNA sequence: TGTGCCACCTCCGGGACTAATAATGAAAAACTGTTTTTT. Amino acid sequence: CATSGTNNEKLFF.

The gene calls are TRBV6-5 and TRBJ2-2; D unresolved. Trimming pared 5 bases from V and 2 bases from J, leaving 9 bases between. The CDR3 totals 14 residues. Per germline, CDR1 MNHEY and CDR2 SVGAGI. The CDR3 nucleotides are TGTGCCAGCAGTCTTACTCGTAACACCGGGGAGCTGTTTTTT. Amino acid sequence: CASSLTRNTGELFF.

The chain links TRBV5-6 to TRBJ2-2; 7 nucleotides match TRBD2. Per the germline V gene, CDR1 is SGHDT and CDR2 is YYEEEE. CDR3 length equals 17 residues. V dropped 1 base and J dropped 0; count of bases not matched to a gene: 6. The DNA of the CDR3 is TGTGCCAGCAGCTTGAGGTTGAGCGGGACGAACACCGGGGAGCTGTTTTTT. Translating it yields CASSLRLSGTNTGELFF.

This chain's CDR3 is CASSSAGGPRTGELFF. CDR3 nucleotide sequence: TGTGCCAGCAGCTCCGCGGGGGGGCCACGCACCGGGGAGCTGTTTTTT. This chain links TRBV5-4 with TRBJ2-2, with 9 bases fitting TRBD2. V trimming: 3 bases; J trimming: 4 bases; junction bases outside the gene matches: 7. The CDR3 runs to 16 residues. Germline values: CDR1 SGHNT, CDR2 YYREEE (reference sequence).

The CDR3 DNA is TGTGCCAGCACCCCCTTTCCGGGGGAGCAGTTCTTC. As protein: CASTPFPGEQFF. The chain is built from TRBV11-2 and TRBJ2-1, with D maybe TRBD2 (5 bases). V was cut by 7 bases and J by 10 bases, with 14 bases left in between. In germline, CDR1 is SGHAT, CDR2 FQNNGV. There are 12 residues in the CDR3.